The rows below give T cell receptor beta chains drawn from one sample of a study of response to subunit inactivated influenza vaccine. TCRdb re-called the RT-PCR reads through MiXCR, storing one row per CDR3 protein. The sample shows approximately 700,000 distinct CDR3 sequences, less than 20% of them seen only once. The starting material was PBMCs from blood, obtained 11 to 12 days after vaccination. These receptors were collected from a man aged 50 or older who received an inactivated influenza vaccine. The CDR3 runs from the conserved cysteine through the conserved F or W. The D gene is left open where the match is weak. Clone size is given for some rows only: seen once, a few or many times, or a class if the clone is expanded.

V gene	D gene	clone size	J gene	CDR3 DNA	CDR3 protein
TRBV7-8	TRBD1	few	TRBJ2-1	TGTGCCAGCAGCTTAGCCCCCGGACAGGGCTATGAGCAGTTCTTC	CASSLAPGQGYEQFF
TRBV12-3/TRBV12-4	NA	many	TRBJ2-2	TGTGCCAGCAGCTTAGGCTCCAACACCGGGGAGCTGTTTTTT	CASSLGSNTGELFF
TRBV4-3	NA	many	TRBJ2-7	TGCGCCAGCAGCCAAGATCTTGCCAGGGGCGACGAGCAGTACTTC	CASSQDLARGDEQYF
TRBV25-1	TRBD2	few	TRBJ2-7	TGTGCCAGCAGTGGCGGGAGGGCGGTCGAGCAGTACTTC	CASSGGRAVEQYF
TRBV5-1	NA	few	TRBJ2-7	TGCGCCAGCAGCTTGGGGCGGGGAGCGGTAACCTACGAGCAGTACTTC	CASSLGRGAVTYEQYF
TRBV5-1	NA	few	TRBJ2-5	TGCGCCAGCAGCTTGTCACCAGGGCGGTCCCAAGAGACCCAGTACTTC	CASSLSPGRSQETQYF
TRBV9	NA	once	TRBJ2-2	TGTGCCAGCAGCCCCAGCACAGGGTCCACCGGGGAGCTGTTTTTT	CASSPSTGSTGELFF
TRBV20-1	TRBD1	NA	TRBJ2-7	TGCAGTGCCCACGGATGGTCAGGGGGACGGTACGAGCAGTACTTC	CSAHGWSGGRYEQYF
TRBV2	TRBD1	NA	TRBJ1-4	TGTGCCACCCAGAGGGACAGGTTTAATGAAAAACTGTTTTTT	CATQRDRFNEKLFF
TRBV19	NA	once	TRBJ2-7	TGTGCCAGTAGTACATCGGGACACCTCTACGAGCAGTACTTC	CASSTSGHLYEQYF